One sample yielded the 7 T cell receptor beta chains listed below, sequenced in a study of cytomegalovirus exposure and HLA in healthy donors. The protocol was immunoSEQ multiplex PCR, while the TCRdb copy is restricted to in-frame clones and leaves out a portion. The sample yields some 170,000 clones, about 88% seen once. Sequences were obtained from PBMCs. The receptors were gathered from a woman aged 18 to 35 in good health and CMV-seronegative.

The chain couples TRBV27 to TRBJ1-1; 9 bases match TRBD1. This CDR3 has 16 residues. Trimming took 4 bases from V and 8 from J; bases not matched to a gene: 14. Germline lookup yields CDR1 MNHEY and CDR2 SMNVEV (reference sequence). The CDR3 protein is CASSSSPPDRGGEAFF. The CDR3 nucleotides are TGTGCCAGCAGTTCTTCCCCCCCTGACAGGGGGGGGGAAGCTTTCTTT.

The CDR3 reads CASSLQGLETQYF. CDR3 bases: TGCGCCAGCAGCTTACAGGGGTTGGAGACCCAGTACTTC. J is TRBJ2-5 and V is TRBV5-1; 7 bases fit TRBD1. The CDR3 spans 13 residues. V was clipped by 2 bases and J by 5 bases; unmatched bases: 3. Germline-derived CDR1 and CDR2 are SGHRS and YFSETQ.

V and J are TRBV4-3 and TRBJ2-7; 7 positions agree with TRBD2. V gave up 1 base and J gave up 3 bases; unmatched junction bases: 6. Germline V gives CDR1 LGHNA, CDR2 YSLEER. This CDR3 region has 15 residues. The CDR3 sequence is CASSQGASGHYEQYF. CDR3 in DNA: TGCGCCAGCAGCCAAGGGGCTAGCGGCCACTACGAGCAGTACTTC.

This clone was found once. The chain is built from TRBV27 and TRBJ2-2; a possible D gene is TRBD2 (6 bases). Germline assignment: CDR1 MNHEY and CDR2 SMNVEV (reference sequence). The CDR3 covers 14 residues. V was cut by 5 bases and J by 7 bases, with 14 bases left in between. The CDR3 sequence: CASSRRGENGELFF. The CDR3 DNA sequence: TGTGCCAGCAGTCGCCGCGGGGAGAACGGGGAGCTGTTTTTT.

The J gene is TRBJ2-1, the V gene TRBV19, with 7 bases lining up with TRBD2. Germline V lookup: CDR1 LNHDA, CDR2 SQIVND (reference sequence). J was trimmed by 0 bases and V by 5 bases; bases with no gene match: 10. This CDR3 region has 17 residues. The CDR3 DNA reads TGTGCCAGTAGTTCCTTAGCGGGTCCGAGCTCCTACAATGAGCAGTTCTTC. Residues: CASSSLAGPSSYNEQFF.

The chain has TRBV7-2 and TRBJ2-7; perhaps TRBD1 as D (6 bases). CDR3 length equals 12 residues. With 3 bases removed from V and 9 bases from J, the gap between germline ends came to 12 bases. Per germline, CDR1 SGHTA and CDR2 FQGNSA. The CDR3 nucleotides read TGTGCCAGCAGCTTGGGGGCCTGGGGGCAGTACTTC. Translating gives CASSLGAWGQYF.

The CDR3 region is CASTLSGGGSQPQHF. DNA of the CDR3: TGTGCCAGCACCTTATCGGGTGGTGGGTCCCAGCCCCAGCATTTT. The chain uses TRBV5-8 and TRBJ1-5; no definite D call. The ends were cut back, 6 bases at V and 7 bases at J, with 20 bases in the middle. The CDR3 spans 15 residues. Germline V gene data show CDR1 as SGHTS and CDR2 as YDEGEE.